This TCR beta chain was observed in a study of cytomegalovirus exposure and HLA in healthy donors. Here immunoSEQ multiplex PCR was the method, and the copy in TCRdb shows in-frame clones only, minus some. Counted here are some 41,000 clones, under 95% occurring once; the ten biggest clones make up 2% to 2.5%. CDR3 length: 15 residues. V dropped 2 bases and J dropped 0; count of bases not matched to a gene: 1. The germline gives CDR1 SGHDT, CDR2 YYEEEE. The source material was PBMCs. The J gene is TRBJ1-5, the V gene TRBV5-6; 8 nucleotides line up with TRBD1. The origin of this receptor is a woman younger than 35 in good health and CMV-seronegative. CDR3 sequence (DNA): TGTGCCAGCAGCTTAGGGACAGGTAGCAATCAGCCCCAGCATTTT. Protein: CASSLGTGSNQPQHF.